The sequence of this T cell receptor (beta chain) was determined in a study of blood T cell repertoires in COVID-19. Study summary: Samples taken during acute and convalescent COVID-19 were collected in the United States, Italy and Spain. The analysed material was cDNA or gDNA that came from T cells, B-cell-depleted T cells, or PBMCs.

Original processing notes: Estimates of nucleated cell counts were drawn from the amplification of reference gene primers. TCRdb's table, derived via immunoSEQ multiplex PCR, lists solely in-frame clones and lacks some. V, J and clone size are those of that table, while D and trimming were read from the DNA. The sample consists of some 48,000 clones, around four fifths of them appearing once. The CDR3 consists of 15 residues. CDR1 SGHNT and CDR2 YYREEE come from the germline V gene (reference sequence). The trim removed 5 bases at V and 3 bases at J, leaving 8 bases unmatched. The chain is built from TRBV5-4 and TRBJ1-2, with 9 bases lining up with TRBD1. The specimen was peripheral blood. This clonotype was sampled from a human donor in a cohort sampled during active COVID-19. The CDR3 region has the DNA TGTGCCAGCAGACAAGGGACAGGGTGGGACTATGGCTACACCTTC. The encoded protein is CASRQGTGWDYGYTF. The full variable domain, in which reference TRBV5-4 and TRBJ1-2 provide the parts outside the CDR3, is ETGVTQSPTHLIKTRGQQVTLRCSSQSGHNTVSWYQQALGQGPQFIFQYYREEENGRGNFPPRFSGLQFPNYSSELNVNALELDDSALYLCASRQGTGWDYGYTFGSGTRLTVV.